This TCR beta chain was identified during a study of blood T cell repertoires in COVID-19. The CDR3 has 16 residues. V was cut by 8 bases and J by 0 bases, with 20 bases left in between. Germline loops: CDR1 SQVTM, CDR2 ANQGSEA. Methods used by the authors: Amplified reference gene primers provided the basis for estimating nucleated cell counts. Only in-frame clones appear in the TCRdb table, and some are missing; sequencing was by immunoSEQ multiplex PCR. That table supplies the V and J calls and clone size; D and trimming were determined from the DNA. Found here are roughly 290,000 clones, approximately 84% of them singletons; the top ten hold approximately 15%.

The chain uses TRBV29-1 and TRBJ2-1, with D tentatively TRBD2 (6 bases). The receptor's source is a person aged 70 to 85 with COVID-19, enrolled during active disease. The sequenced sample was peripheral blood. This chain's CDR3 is CSSSDQLGSSYNEQFF. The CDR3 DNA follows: TGCAGCTCTTCGGATCAACTCGGGAGCTCCTACAATGAGCAGTTCTTC.